Presented here are 29 T cell receptor beta chains from one specimen sequenced in a study of molecular identifiers for immune sequencing clone quantification. TCRdb fed the PCR reads into MiXCR, producing one record per CDR3 protein. Of 400,000 to 600,000 distinct CDR3 sequences listed, over 20% are singletons. Input material: naive CD8+ T cells from blood, with Jurkat cell RNA spiked in. The sample's subset: FACS-sorted CD8+CD4-CCR7+CD45RA+ naive T cells. All receptors come from a human donor in good health. Some libraries in this study had Jurkat cell RNA spiked in.

J is TRBJ2-1 and V is TRBV6-5; D gene ambiguous. Per the germline V gene, CDR1 is MNHEY and CDR2 is SVGAGI. V was clipped by 0 bases and J by 10 bases, with 16 bases between them. This CDR3 is 15 amino acids long. CDR3 sequence (DNA): TGTGCCAGCAGTTACTCACTGACAAATCCCCCCGAGCAGTTCTTC. Its translation is CASSYSLTNPPEQFF.

The chain is built from TRBV6-5 and TRBJ2-7; 8 bases line up with TRBD1. The CDR3 is made up of 15 amino acids. CDR1 and CDR2 from the germline V gene are MNHEY and SVGAGI. The ends lost 5 bases at V and 2 bases at J; junction bases unmatched: 8. The CDR3, as DNA: TGTGCCAGCAGTACTCCGGGACAGGTCACCTACGAGCAGTACTTC. Translation: CASSTPGQVTYEQYF.

This clonotype was found many times. The chain uses TRBV5-1 and TRBJ2-3, with TRBD2 matching over 16 bases. J was trimmed by 8 bases and V by 6 bases; bases with no gene match: 6. The germline CDR1 and CDR2 sequences are SGHRS and YFSETQ. CDR3 length: 15 amino acids. The CDR3 DNA reads TGCGCCAGCACCCTGGGACTAGCGGGAGGGAGTACGCAGTATTTT. As protein: CASTLGLAGGSTQYF.

In its sample, this clonotype was seen a few times. The CDR3 region is CASSHPGLNYDRQYF. The CDR3 DNA reads as TGCGCCAGCAGCCACCCGGGACTGAACTACGATCGGCAGTACTTC. The chain links TRBV4-3 to TRBJ2-7; maybe TRBD2 (6 bases). With 3 bases removed from V and 9 bases from J, the gap between germline ends came to 21 bases. CDR1 and CDR2 from the germline V gene are LGHNA and YSLEER. CDR3 size: 15 residues.

This clonotype was seen ten or more times. The gene calls are TRBV6-5 and TRBJ1-1; weak D call: TRBD1 (5 bases). V was shortened by 8 bases and J by 4 bases, with 8 bases between the two germline ends. The V gene's germline CDR1 is MNHEY and CDR2 SVGAGI. CDR3 length equals 11 residues. In DNA form, the CDR3 reads TGTGCCAGCCTGGGGGGCACTGAAGCTTTCTTT. Translated, it gives CASLGGTEAFF.

CDR3 region: CASSSRQGIYKQYF. For the CDR3, the DNA is TGTGCCAGCAGTTCCAGACAGGGAATTTACAAGCAGTACTTC. This chain joins TRBV27 and TRBJ2-7; 7 bases are a match to TRBD1. V lost 4 bases and J lost 8; bases outside the gene matches: 11. Germline assignment: CDR1 MNHEY and CDR2 SMNVEV (reference sequence). This CDR3 is 14 amino acids long.

This clonotype was seen many times. The J gene is TRBJ1-2, the V gene TRBV4-1, with TRBD1 matching over 9 bases. With 0 bases clipped from V and 2 bases from J, the junction kept 4 bases outside the gene matches. The CDR3 covers 16 residues. Germline-derived CDR1 and CDR2 are MGHRA and YSYEKL. CDR3 amino acids: CASSQEIGQGNYGYTF. CDR3 nucleotide sequence: TGCGCCAGCAGCCAAGAAATCGGACAGGGGAACTATGGCTACACCTTC.

This clonotype has a count of ten or more. The chain is built from TRBV25-1 and TRBJ1-1; D remains ambiguous. Germline CDR1 and CDR2: MGHDK and SYGVNS. This CDR3 is built from 11 residues. Trimming took 2 bases from V and 8 from J, leaving 6 bases between them. The CDR3 here is CASSEGKEAFF. For the CDR3, the DNA is TGTGCCAGCAGTGAAGGCAAGGAAGCTTTCTTT.

The chain has TRBV9 and TRBJ2-1; maybe TRBD2 (5 bases). With 0 bases removed from V and 1 base from J, the gap between germline ends came to 11 bases. The CDR3 loop spans 16 amino acids. Germline assignment: CDR1 SGDLS and CDR2 YYNGEE. The CDR3 is CASSVGGRVSYNEQFF. CDR3 DNA sequence: TGTGCCAGCAGCGTAGGTGGGAGAGTTTCCTACAATGAGCAGTTCTTC. Filled out from reference TRBV9 and TRBJ2-1, the complete variable domain reads DSGVTQTPKHLITATGQRVTLRCSPRSGDLSVYWYQQSLDQGLQFLIQYYNGEERAKGNILERFSAQQFPDLHSELNLSSLELGDSALYFCASSVGGRVSYNEQFFGPGTRLTVL.

A word on this clonotype: A much larger clone sits a single nucleotide away, making a read error possible. The V call is TRBV27, the J call TRBJ2-7; D may be TRBD2 (6 bases). Germline loops: CDR1 MNHEY, CDR2 SMNVEV (reference sequence). This CDR3 has 13 amino acids. The CDR3 loop reads CVSTSAEGWEQYF. The CDR3 coding sequence is TGTGTCAGCACCTCGGCGGAGGGGTGGGAGCAGTACTTC.

On this clonotype: A clone one base away is much larger, so this may be a read error. This rearrangement joins TRBV4-1 to TRBJ2-5; the D call may be TRBD1 or TRBD2 (6 bases each). The CDR3 contains 14 residues. Deletions cut 4 bases from V and 1 base from J, with 10 bases between. Germline values: CDR1 MGHRA, CDR2 YSYEKL. The CDR3 here is CASSLADSQETQYF. The CDR3 DNA sequence: TGCGCCAGCAGCCTAGCGGACAGCCAAGAGACCCAGTACTTC.

V usage is TRBV3-1 and J usage is TRBJ2-1; no clear D gene. This CDR3 region has 12 residues. Deletions cut 3 bases from V and 8 bases from J, with 8 bases between. Per germline, CDR1 LGHDT and CDR2 YNNKEL (reference sequence). The DNA of the CDR3 is TGTGCCAGCAGCCATGCGATGTATGAGCAGTTCTTC. It encodes CASSHAMYEQFF.

The J gene is TRBJ2-7, the V gene TRBV11-2; maybe TRBD2 (5 bases). Trimming removed 1 base from V and 9 bases from J, with 31 bases in between. The CDR3 spans 19 residues. Germline-derived CDR1 and CDR2 are SGHAT and FQNNGV. CDR3 coding DNA: TGTGCCAGCAGCTTAGCGTCCCCACTAAGCGGAAACACTTTAGGGTGGCAGTACTTC. Translated: CASSLASPLSGNTLGWQYF. The full variable domain, in which reference TRBV11-2 and TRBJ2-7 provide the parts outside the CDR3, is EAGVAQSPRYKIIEKRQSVAFWCNPISGHATLYWYQQILGQGPKLLIQFQNNGVVDDSQLPKDRFSAERLKGVDSTLKIQPAKLEDSAVYLCASSLASPLSGNTLGWQYFGPGTRLTVT.

V and J are TRBV2 and TRBJ2-5; TRBD2 matches 9 bases. Trimming took 3 bases from V and 1 from J; bases not matched to a gene: 6. Germline loops: CDR1 SNHLY, CDR2 FYNNEI. This CDR3 is built from 16 residues. The CDR3 reads CASSDPPSGIQETQYF. The CDR3, as DNA: TGTGCCAGCAGTGATCCACCTAGCGGGATCCAAGAGACCCAGTACTTC.

Worth noting for this clonotype: This may come from a read error, since a much larger clone is one base off. The CDR3 region is CALSATSDSYNEQFF. DNA for the CDR3: TGTGCCTTGAGTGCGACTAGCGACTCCTACAATGAGCAGTTCTTC. The chain uses TRBV30 and TRBJ2-1, with 8 bases aligning to TRBD2. This CDR3 has 15 amino acids. The germline CDR1 and CDR2 sequences are GTSNPN and SVGIG (reference sequence).

This clonotype showed up just a few times. The V call is TRBV3-1, the J call TRBJ2-2, with 9 positions matching TRBD2. Germline-derived CDR1 and CDR2 are LGHDT and YNNKEL (reference sequence). J was trimmed by 6 bases and V by 4 bases; bases with no gene match: 9. The CDR3 contains 16 residues. The CDR3 bases are TGTGCCAGCAGCCGCGGCGCGGGAGGGCTGTCCGGGGAGCTGTTTTTT. Translated: CASSRGAGGLSGELFF.

This clonotype has just a few counts. The rearrangement uses TRBV28 and TRBJ2-5; perhaps TRBD2 as D (5 bases). Germline V gene sequence: CDR1 MDHEN, CDR2 SYDVKM. V was pared by 6 bases and J by 1 base, with 12 bases between. The CDR3 has 14 residues. This CDR3 reads CASSPGLVQETQYF. In DNA form, the CDR3 reads TGTGCCAGCAGCCCCGGACTTGTCCAAGAGACCCAGTACTTC. Full variable domain (outside the CDR3, taken from reference TRBV28 and TRBJ2-5): DVKVTQSSRYLVKRTGEKVFLECVQDMDHENMFWYRQDPGLGLRLIYFSYDVKMKEKGDIPEGYSVSREKKERFSLILESASTNQTSMYLCASSPGLVQETQYFGPGTRLLVL.

V is TRBV27 and J is TRBJ2-5; the match to TRBD2 covers 8 bases. Trimming removed 5 bases from V and 4 bases from J; junction bases left unmatched: 6. CDR1 MNHEY and CDR2 SMNVEV come from the germline V gene (reference sequence). The CDR3 has 14 residues. CDR3 sequence (DNA): TGTGCCAGCAGTACCATAGCGGGGTTAGAGACCCAGTACTTC. Translation gives CASSTIAGLETQYF.

This clonotype occurred a few times. This chain joins TRBV28 and TRBJ1-1, with TRBD1 matching 8 bases. V lost 11 bases to trimming and J lost 4 bases; unmatched junction nucleotides: 15. This CDR3 is 15 amino acids long. Germline V gene data show CDR1 as MDHEN and CDR2 as SYDVKM. DNA of the CDR3: TGTGCCGGCAATCTCCCCAGGGGGCCGGGCACTGAAGCTTTCTTT. This translates into CAGNLPRGPGTEAFF.

This clonotype was picked up a small number of times. The junction departs from the called germline gene at one end, perhaps through a read error. This chain connects TRBV20-1 to TRBJ2-3, with 7 positions matching TRBD1. The CDR3 contains 15 residues. Germline values: CDR1 DFQATT, CDR2 SNEGSKA (reference sequence). This chain's CDR3 is CGAKPGTDTLGTQYF. DNA for the CDR3: TGCGGTGCCAAACCCGGGACAGATACCTTGGGTACGCAGTATTTT.

Regarding this clonotype: A much larger clone differs by one base, so this may be a read error. The chain links TRBV14 to TRBJ2-7; D is unresolved. Germline V gene sequence: CDR1 SGHDN, CDR2 FVKESK. CDR3 length: 14 amino acids. This chain's CDR3 is CASGQPGISYEQYF. For the CDR3, the DNA is TGTGCCAGCGGCCAACCCGGTATATCCTACGAGCAGTACTTC.

On this clonotype: Just one base apart from a much larger clone, this may be a read error. The gene calls are TRBV14 and TRBJ1-1, with D unresolved. CDR1 and CDR2 (germline): SGHDN, FVKESK. This CDR3 has 15 residues. Trimming stripped 4 bases from V and 4 bases from J, with 16 bases between. The CDR3 reads CASSRRTGFGTEAFF. As DNA, the CDR3 is TGTGCCAGCAGCCGCAGGACGGGATTCGGCACTGAAGCTTTCTTT.

In this sample, this clonotype turned up a few times. In nucleotides, the CDR3 is TGTGCCAGTAGTATAGATCTAGGGGGACTCAACTATGGCTACACCTTC. Its translation is CASSIDLGGLNYGYTF. The chain carries TRBV19 and TRBJ1-2; TRBD1 is a possible D gene (6 bases). Trimming cost V 0 bases and J 2 bases, with 13 bases left between them. Germline assignment: CDR1 LNHDA and CDR2 SQIVND (reference sequence). The length of the CDR3 is 16 residues. Filled out from reference TRBV19 and TRBJ1-2, the complete variable domain reads DGGITQSPKYLFRKEGQNVTLSCEQNLNHDAMYWYRQDPGQGLRLIYYSQIVNDFQKGDIAEGYSVSREKKESFPLTVTSAQKNPTAFYLCASSIDLGGLNYGYTFGSGTRLTVV.

This clonotype was counted ten times or more. The chain carries TRBV12-3 or TRBV12-4 and TRBJ2-3; D call uncertain. The CDR3 extends over 15 amino acids. V was pared by 8 bases and J by 2 bases, with 17 bases between. In DNA, the CDR3 is TGTGCCAGCGTCGGTGGTACGGGTCCCACAGATACGCAGTATTTT. Translation: CASVGGTGPTDTQYF.

This clonotype was seen ten or more times. The chain employs TRBV5-4 and TRBJ2-3; D remains unclear. The germline V and J ends were trimmed by 5 bases and 0 bases, with 4 bases remaining between them. The CDR3 length is 12 residues. Germline V lookup: CDR1 SGHNT, CDR2 YYREEE (reference sequence). The CDR3 sequence is CASRRSTDTQYF. CDR3 nucleotide sequence: TGTGCCAGCAGACGTAGCACAGATACGCAGTATTTT.

This clonotype was observed many times. This chain links TRBV6-5 with TRBJ1-1, with 11 bases identical to TRBD1. Trimming cost V 7 bases and J 5 bases; bases outside gene matches: 15. The CDR3 runs 17 residues. Germline V gene sequence: CDR1 MNHEY, CDR2 SVGAGI. The CDR3 spells CASTMRTGGPGGTEAFF. The DNA for the CDR3 is TGTGCCAGCACCATGCGGACAGGGGGCCCCGGGGGGACTGAAGCTTTCTTT.

In its sample, this clonotype was seen many times. The chain carries TRBV20-1 and TRBJ2-7, with 11 bases that match TRBD2. CDR3 length equals 15 residues. Germline trimming cut 6 bases from V and 4 bases from J; bases unmatched to any gene: 11. Germline V gene sequence: CDR1 DFQATT, CDR2 SNEGSKA (reference sequence). Written as DNA, the CDR3 is TGCAGTGCCGCTTTAGCGGGAGGGCCGAGATACGAGCAGTACTTC. This gives the protein CSAALAGGPRYEQYF.

This clonotype was recorded at least ten times. The chain has TRBV20-1 and TRBJ1-1; 10 bases are a match to TRBD1. This CDR3 spans 13 amino acids. Germline V lookup: CDR1 DFQATT, CDR2 SNEGSKA (reference sequence). The CDR3 DNA follows: TGCAGCAGCAGACAGGGGGCGTACACTGAAGCTTTCTTT. Its protein is CSSRQGAYTEAFF.

This clonotype came up a few times. The rearrangement joins TRBV7-9 to TRBJ2-1, with D perhaps being TRBD1 or TRBD2 (5 bases each). Per germline, CDR1 SEHNR and CDR2 FQNEAQ (reference sequence). The CDR3 has 15 residues. The ends were cut back, 1 base at V and 2 bases at J, with 9 bases in the middle. The chain's CDR3 is CASSLVGDAYNEQFF. The CDR3 nucleotides read TGTGCCAGCAGCTTAGTAGGGGACGCCTACAATGAGCAGTTCTTC.